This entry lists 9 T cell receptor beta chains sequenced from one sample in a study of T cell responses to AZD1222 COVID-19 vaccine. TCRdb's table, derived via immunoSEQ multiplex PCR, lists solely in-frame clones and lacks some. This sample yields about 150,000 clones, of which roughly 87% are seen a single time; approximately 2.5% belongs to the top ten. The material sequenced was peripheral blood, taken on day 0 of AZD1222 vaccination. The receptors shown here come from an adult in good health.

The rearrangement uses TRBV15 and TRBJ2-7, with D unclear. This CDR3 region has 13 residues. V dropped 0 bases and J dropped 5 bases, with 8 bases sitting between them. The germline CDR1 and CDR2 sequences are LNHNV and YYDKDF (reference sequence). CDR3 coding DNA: TGTGCCACCAGCAGAGACAGGAACCACGAGCAGTACTTC. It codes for CATSRDRNHEQYF.

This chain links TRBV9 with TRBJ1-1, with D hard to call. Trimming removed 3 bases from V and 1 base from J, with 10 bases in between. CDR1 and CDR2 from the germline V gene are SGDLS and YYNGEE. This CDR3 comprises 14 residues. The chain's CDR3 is CASSEAPKNTEAFF. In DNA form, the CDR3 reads TGTGCCAGCAGCGAGGCCCCGAAGAACACTGAAGCTTTCTTT.

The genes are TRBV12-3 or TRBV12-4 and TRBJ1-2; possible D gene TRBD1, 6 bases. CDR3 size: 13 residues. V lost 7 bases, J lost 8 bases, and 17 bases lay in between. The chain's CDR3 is CASTIGGAVGYTF. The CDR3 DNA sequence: TGTGCCAGCACTATAGGGGGGGCCGTAGGCTACACCTTC.

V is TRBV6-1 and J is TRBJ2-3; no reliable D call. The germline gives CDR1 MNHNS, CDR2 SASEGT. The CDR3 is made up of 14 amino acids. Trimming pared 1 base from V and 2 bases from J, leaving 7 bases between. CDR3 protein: CASSEGLHTDTQYF. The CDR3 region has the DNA TGTGCCAGCAGTGAAGGCTTACACACAGATACGCAGTATTTT.

In DNA form, the CDR3 reads TGTGCCAGTAGTATCGTGGGACAGGGGCCTTACGAGCAGTACTTC. Translation gives CASSIVGQGPYEQYF. The rearrangement links TRBV19 to TRBJ2-7; TRBD1 matches 10 bases. Germline CDR1 is LNHDA and CDR2 is SQIVND (reference sequence). V gave up 3 bases and J gave up 4 bases; unmatched junction bases: 6. CDR3 size: 15 residues. Complete variable domain (other parts from reference TRBV19 and TRBJ2-7): DGGITQSPKYLFRKEGQNVTLSCEQNLNHDAMYWYRQDPGQGLRLIYYSQIVNDFQKGDIAEGYSVSREKKESFPLTVTSAQKNPTAFYLCASSIVGQGPYEQYFGPGTRLTVT.

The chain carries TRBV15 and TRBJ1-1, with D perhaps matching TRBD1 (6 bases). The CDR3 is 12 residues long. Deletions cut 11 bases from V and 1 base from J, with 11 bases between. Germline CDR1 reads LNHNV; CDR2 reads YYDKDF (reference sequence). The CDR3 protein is CAAGGQNTEAFF. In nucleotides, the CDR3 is TGTGCCGCTGGGGGACAGAACACTGAAGCTTTCTTT.

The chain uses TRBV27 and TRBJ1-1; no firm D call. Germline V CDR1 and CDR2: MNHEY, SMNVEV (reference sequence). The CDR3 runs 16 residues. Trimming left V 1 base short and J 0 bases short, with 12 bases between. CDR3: CASSLFTTQMNTEAFF. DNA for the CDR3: TGTGCCAGCAGTTTATTTACGACCCAGATGAACACTGAAGCTTTCTTT.

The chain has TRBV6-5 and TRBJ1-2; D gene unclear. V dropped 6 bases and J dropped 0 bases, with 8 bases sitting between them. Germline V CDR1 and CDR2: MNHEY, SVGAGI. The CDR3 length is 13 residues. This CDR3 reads CASSRRSNYGYTF. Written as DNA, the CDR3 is TGTGCCAGCAGCCGACGCTCTAACTATGGCTACACCTTC.

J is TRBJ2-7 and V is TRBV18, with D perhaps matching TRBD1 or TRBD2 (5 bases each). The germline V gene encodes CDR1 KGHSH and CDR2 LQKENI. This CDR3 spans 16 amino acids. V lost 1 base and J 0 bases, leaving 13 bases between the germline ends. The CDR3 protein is CASSPQGSGPSYEQYF. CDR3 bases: TGTGCCAGCTCACCACAGGGTTCGGGACCCTCCTACGAGCAGTACTTC.